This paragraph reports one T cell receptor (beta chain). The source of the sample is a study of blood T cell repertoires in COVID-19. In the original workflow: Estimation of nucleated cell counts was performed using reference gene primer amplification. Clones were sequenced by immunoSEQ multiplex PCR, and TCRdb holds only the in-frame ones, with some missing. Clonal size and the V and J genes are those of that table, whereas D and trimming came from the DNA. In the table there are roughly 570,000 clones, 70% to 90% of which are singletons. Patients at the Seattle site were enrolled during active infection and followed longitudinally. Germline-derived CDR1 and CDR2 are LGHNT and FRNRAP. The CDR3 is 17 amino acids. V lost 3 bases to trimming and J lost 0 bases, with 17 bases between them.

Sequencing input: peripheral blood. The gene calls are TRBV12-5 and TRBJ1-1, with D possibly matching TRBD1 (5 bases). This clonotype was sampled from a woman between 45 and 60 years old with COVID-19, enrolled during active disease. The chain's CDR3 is CASGFDAGRGMNTEAFF. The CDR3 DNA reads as TGTGCTAGTGGTTTCGACGCAGGGAGGGGCATGAACACTGAAGCTTTCTTT.